These 9 T cell receptor beta chains came from one sample sequenced in a study of identical twins. TCRdb re-called the 5' RACE reads with MiXCR, one entry per CDR3 protein. This table has roughly 630,000 distinct CDR3 sequences, around 7.4% appearing once. These records were also assigned to another study, of yellow fever vaccine responses in identical twins.

Sequenced material: PBMCs. The source of these receptors is a woman under 30 in good health.

This clonotype was detected a few times. This rearrangement joins TRBV12-5 to TRBJ2-4; unclear D gene. The CDR3 loop spans 11 amino acids. Germline CDR1 LGHNT, CDR2 FRNRAP. CDR3 sequence (DNA): TGTGCCCCCCAAGCCAAAAACATTCAGTACTTC. Encoded protein: CAPQAKNIQYF.

The rearrangement joins TRBV10-3 to TRBJ2-7; 7 bases are a match to TRBD2. This CDR3 spans 15 amino acids. The J segment lost 6 bases and the V segment lost 0 bases, leaving 8 bases of the junction unmatched. The germline CDR1 and CDR2 sequences are ENHRY and SYGVKD. The CDR3 DNA follows: TGTGCCATCAGTGAGTCGGAGGCGGGAGACTTCGAGCAGTACTTC. This codes for CAISESEAGDFEQYF.

Many counts were recorded for this clonotype. The chain has TRBV10-3 and TRBJ1-5; 10 bases are shared with TRBD1. Germline assignment: CDR1 ENHRY and CDR2 SYGVKD. The CDR3 length is 18 residues. The junction had 13 bases not matched to a gene; V was cut back by 2 bases and J by 6 bases. The CDR3 DNA is TGTGCCATCAGTGAGAGGGGACAGGGGAGCGAAGGTGGTCAGCCCCAGCATTTT. Translated, it gives CAISERGQGSEGGQPQHF.

This clonotype appeared many times. J is TRBJ2-3 and V is TRBV12-3 or TRBV12-4; 7 positions match TRBD1. V was clipped by 6 bases and J by 4 bases; unmatched bases: 16. The CDR3 totals 17 residues. This chain's CDR3 is CASSPSRPTGISDTQYF. In nucleotides, the CDR3 is TGTGCCAGCAGCCCAAGTCGACCGACAGGGATTTCAGATACGCAGTATTTT.

In this sample, this clonotype turned up a few times. CDR3 loop: CASSQALFGANVLTF. CDR3 sequence (DNA): TGCGCCAGCAGCCAAGCTTTATTTGGGGCCAACGTCCTGACTTTC. The chain employs TRBV4-1 and TRBJ2-6; D uncertain. Germline V CDR1 and CDR2: MGHRA, YSYEKL. CDR3 length equals 15 residues. Trimming removed 1 base from V and 3 bases from J, with 7 bases in between.

This clonotype has a handful of counts. The chain is built from TRBV5-1 and TRBJ2-3; D perhaps matches TRBD2 (8 bases). This CDR3 spans 17 amino acids. V was trimmed by 4 bases and J by 3 bases, leaving 21 bases between them. CDR1 and CDR2 (germline): SGHRS, YFSETQ. CDR3 region: CASSPRGGAGGTDTQYF. CDR3 coding DNA: TGCGCCAGCAGCCCCCGAGGGGGCGCGGGAGGTACAGATACGCAGTATTTT.

V usage is TRBV10-2 and J usage is TRBJ2-7, with D possibly called TRBD1 or TRBD2 (6 bases each). This CDR3 is 13 amino acids long. Looked up from germline, CDR1 is WSHSY and CDR2 is SAAADI. Trimming took 4 bases from V and 6 from J, leaving 13 bases between them. Written as DNA, the CDR3 is TGCGCCAGCAGTGCTAGGGGGGCGGGCGAGCAGTACTTC. This codes for CASSARGAGEQYF.

The chain employs TRBV20-1 and TRBJ2-2; 8 nucleotides line up with TRBD1. The CDR3 is made up of 16 amino acids. With 0 bases clipped from V and 2 bases from J, the junction kept 5 bases outside the gene matches. CDR1 and CDR2 (germline): DFQATT, SNEGSKA (reference sequence). The CDR3 DNA sequence: TGCAGTGCTAGAGATGTCGACAGGGGAAACACCGGGGAGCTGTTTTTT. As protein: CSARDVDRGNTGELFF.

The sample holds one count of this clonotype. The chain carries TRBV14 and TRBJ2-3; 9 bases are shared with TRBD1. V dropped 4 bases and J dropped 4; count of bases not matched to a gene: 12. The V gene's germline CDR1 is SGHDN and CDR2 FVKESK. This CDR3 is built from 17 residues. The CDR3 coding sequence is TGTGCCAGCAGCCGCCGACTGGGACAGGGCTTTTCAGATACGCAGTATTTT. It codes for CASSRRLGQGFSDTQYF. The full variable domain, completed using reference TRBV14 and TRBJ2-3, is EAGVTQFPSHSVIEKGQTVTLRCDPISGHDNLYWYRRVMGKEIKFLLHFVKESKQDESGMPNNRFLAERTGGTYSTLKVQPAELEDSGVYFCASSRRLGQGFSDTQYFGPGTRLTVL.